The 9 T cell receptor beta chains presented below share a single source sample, sequenced in a study of sequential checkpoint blockade in melanoma (dated by TCRdb to the late 2010s). Interpreted using the paper, the treatment or condition label stands for: randomized to nivolumab then ipilimumab (arm A) or the reverse (arm B). Receptors were amplified or captured by the immunoSEQ multiplex PCR assay. TCRdb mirrors the immuneACCESS table, restricted to in-frame sequences. Some clones are absent from its copies; in checked studies, under half trace to an unresolved V gene, and the reason for the others is unknown. Recorded for this sample are approximately 31,000 clones; around 88% of them occurred a single time. Roughly 23% of the sample is taken by the ten largest. Material: CD8+ T cells sorted from blood (inferred from file names), obtained from a patient given nivolumab and ipilimumab in sequence. The receptors here all came from a human donor with melanoma.

The V and J genes are TRBV5-7 and TRBJ2-7; the D gene is possibly TRBD2 (6 bases). Being an ORF, TRBV5-7 has a function that is uncertain. The CDR3 is 15 amino acids. Trimming stripped 7 bases from V and 3 bases from J, with 20 bases between. CDR3 DNA: TGTGCCAGCGCTCCTGGGACTCTCCGGTACTACGAGCAGTACTTC. Translation gives CASAPGTLRYYEQYF.

V is TRBV6-1 and J is TRBJ1-5; no definite D call. CDR1 is MNHNS and CDR2 is SASEGT in the germline V gene. The CDR3 contains 16 residues. The ends were cut back, 2 bases at V and 0 bases at J, with 11 bases in the middle. In DNA, the CDR3 is TGTGCCAGCAGTGAATTTTCGGGATATAGCAATCAGCCCCAGCATTTT. It encodes CASSEFSGYSNQPQHF.

The gene calls are TRBV29-1 and TRBJ2-5; 10 nucleotides match TRBD2. The V and J ends lost 4 bases and 5 bases, in that order; junction bases with no gene match: 7. Looked up from germline, CDR1 is SQVTM and CDR2 is ANQGSEA. The CDR3 runs 14 residues. DNA for the CDR3: TGCAGCGTTGTCGGCCTAGCGGGAGATGAGACCCAGTACTTC. Amino acids: CSVVGLAGDETQYF.

This clone was detected a few times. Other DNA sequences from this sample encode an identical CDR3 as well. This chain links TRBV27 with TRBJ2-7; TRBD2 agrees at 7 bases. CDR1 is MNHEY, CDR2 SMNVEV, per germline (reference sequence). Unmatched junction bases numbered 2, after V lost 6 bases and J lost 6 bases. This CDR3 spans 11 amino acids. The CDR3 DNA sequence: TGTGCCAGCAGGTGGGGGGGCGAGCAGTACTTC. Translating it yields CASRWGGEQYF.

The chain combines TRBV6-1 with TRBJ1-5; 9 bases match TRBD1. After removal of 3 bases from V and 5 bases from J, the junction contained 5 bases not matched to a gene. The CDR3 covers 15 residues. Germline CDR1 is MNHNS and CDR2 is SASEGT. The CDR3 spells CASSEDRGRYQPQHF. DNA for the CDR3: TGTGCCAGCAGTGAGGACAGGGGACGATATCAGCCCCAGCATTTT.

The rearrangement links TRBV5-5 to TRBJ2-7, with 7 positions matching TRBD1. Germline V gene sequence: CDR1 SGHKS, CDR2 YYEKEE (reference sequence). This CDR3 has 12 residues. V lost 7 bases to trimming and J lost 4 bases; unmatched junction nucleotides: 5. This chain's CDR3 is CASLGGRYEQYF. In DNA, the CDR3 is TGTGCCAGCCTAGGGGGCAGGTACGAGCAGTACTTC.

The chain couples TRBV27 to TRBJ2-3; perhaps TRBD2 as D (5 bases). The CDR3 contains 16 residues. CDR1 is MNHEY and CDR2 is SMNVEV in the germline V gene (reference sequence). V was trimmed by 4 bases and J by 4 bases, leaving 18 bases between them. The CDR3 region is CASSYRTEGWADTQYF. The CDR3 DNA sequence: TGTGCCAGCAGTTACCGGACCGAGGGCTGGGCAGATACGCAGTATTTT.

The DNA of the CDR3 is TGTGCCAGCAGTTACGACCAGGGGGCATCCTACGAGCAGTACTTC. It codes for CASSYDQGASYEQYF. The chain couples TRBV6-5 to TRBJ2-7, with 8 bases fitting TRBD1. The CDR3 sequence is 15 residues long. The germline CDR1 and CDR2 sequences are MNHEY and SVGAGI. The J segment lost 1 base and the V segment lost 2 bases, leaving 4 bases of the junction unmatched.

The J gene is TRBJ2-7, the V gene TRBV28; 11 bases match TRBD1. The CDR3 contains 16 residues. Germline CDR1 MDHEN, CDR2 SYDVKM. Trimming took 0 bases from V and 5 from J; bases not matched to a gene: 6. CDR3 protein: CASSLWGQGGVDEQYF. The CDR3 DNA is TGTGCCAGCAGTTTATGGGGACAGGGGGGAGTCGACGAGCAGTACTTC.